The rows below give T cell receptor beta chains drawn from one sample of a study of blood T cell repertoires in COVID-19. TCRdb's table, derived via immunoSEQ multiplex PCR, lists solely in-frame clones and lacks some. The sample holds approximately 94,000 clones, around nine tenths seen once. Sequencing input: peripheral blood. Receptors were obtained from a woman between 45 and 60 years old in a cohort sampled during active COVID-19. Each CDR3 is given with its conserved first and last residue. The size of a clone is reported for some rows only, either as once, few or many, or as a class for expanded clones.

v_gene	abundance	j_gene	len	CDR3aa
TRBV7-8	.	TRBJ2-3	18	CASSTGLAGNWGTDTQYF
TRBV19	.	TRBJ2-1	16	CASSLWTSGRYNEQFF
TRBV28	.	TRBJ2-7	14	CASFSLTAPYEQYF
TRBV5-4	.	TRBJ2-3	16	CASSSGTSGSDDTQYF
TRBV28	.	TRBJ2-1	15	CASREQSSSYNEQFF
TRBV2	.	TRBJ1-1	13	CANGGESGTEAFF
TRBV18	.	TRBJ1-1	13	CASSLGSQDTAFF
TRBV19	.	TRBJ2-7	16	CASSTSERGNPYEQYF
TRBV10-3	.	TRBJ2-1	19	CAIKGTSGSSNGSYNEQFF
TRBV7-8	.	TRBJ1-2	14	CASGGAGGSGGYTF
TRBV7-9	.	TRBJ1-1	14	CASSPRTGNTEAFF
TRBV11-2	.	TRBJ2-3	18	CASVIGTYKGKFTDTQYF
TRBV29-1	.	TRBJ2-5	14	CSSIPRGLQETQYF
TRBV4-1	once	TRBJ1-1	13	CASSQGHNTEAFF
TRBV14	.	TRBJ2-7	20	CASSQDRDRGRTTWGYEQYF
TRBV3-1/TRBV3-2	.	TRBJ1-2	13	CASSRGRDYGYTF
TRBV9	.	TRBJ2-1	15	CASSARGEVYNEQFF
TRBV11-2	once	TRBJ1-1	14	CASSFQRFGTEAFF
TRBV7-3	.	TRBJ2-3	14	CASSSLAGADTQYF
TRBV7-3	.	TRBJ2-7	18	CASSPGASGTSSSYEQYF
TRBV19	.	TRBJ1-2	14	CASSSGTGVYGYTF
TRBV3-1/TRBV3-2	.	TRBJ1-3	15	CASSNTGVSGNTIYF
TRBV7-2	.	TRBJ2-1	16	CASSLVGGTGTGEQFF
TRBV5-8	.	TRBJ1-5	17	CASSAGTSVLSNQPQHF
TRBV12-3/TRBV12-4	.	TRBJ2-7	13	CASSLPNNYEQYF
TRBV7-9	few	TRBJ1-1	13	CASSPGQLTEAFF
TRBV18	.	TRBJ2-2	18	CASSSTGDRATSTGELFF
TRBV11-3	once	TRBJ2-7	12	CASSRGEYEQYF
TRBV5-1	.	TRBJ2-1	16	CASSSSGGLSYNEQFF
TRBV19	.	TRBJ2-2	13	CASNFQGTGELFF
TRBV9	.	TRBJ1-5	14	CASSMGQGRQPQHF
TRBV5-4	.	TRBJ2-7	16	CASSLVGGRSSYEQYF
TRBV2	.	TRBJ2-7	12	CASRDISYEQYF
TRBV5-6	.	TRBJ1-6	13	CASSGQSNSPLHF
TRBV7-9	once	TRBJ2-7	14	CASSSSGRLYEQYF
TRBV12-3/TRBV12-4	.	TRBJ1-1	12	CASSNMNTEAFF
TRBV24-1	.	TRBJ2-1	15	CATSGTDSEANEQFF
TRBV13	.	TRBJ2-1	15	CASSLGSSGSYEQFF
TRBV13	.	TRBJ2-5	15	CASSLRFRGVETQYF
TRBV18	.	TRBJ1-4	14	CASSPDRVGEKLFF
TRBV9	.	TRBJ1-6	15	CASSVTGQNNSPLHF
TRBV7-9	.	TRBJ1-2	16	CASSRGNEGEIYGYTF
TRBV4-1	once	TRBJ2-2	15	CASSQDLGVGGELFF
TRBV28	.	TRBJ2-7	11	CASRTDREQYF
TRBV5-6	once	TRBJ2-7	13	CASSLDGLYEQYF
TRBV30	.	TRBJ1-2	12	CAWSVDSLGYTF
TRBV24-1	once	TRBJ2-1	16	CATSDRGQVSYNEQFF
TRBV28	once	TRBJ1-5	16	CASSPRSGRSNQPQHF
TRBV6-4	.	TRBJ2-7	15	CASCREGDRVYEQYF
TRBV10-1	.	TRBJ2-7	13	CASSVTGQSEQYF
TRBV27	.	TRBJ2-5	16	CASSPRPGQGGETQYF
TRBV5-1	once	TRBJ2-5	14	CASSLGRNQETQYF
TRBV28	.	TRBJ2-7	20	CASSSIAPPLLAGGPYEQYF
TRBV7-2	.	TRBJ1-1	14	CASSPQGWNTEAFF
TRBV19	.	TRBJ2-1	13	CASSTQRGGEQFF